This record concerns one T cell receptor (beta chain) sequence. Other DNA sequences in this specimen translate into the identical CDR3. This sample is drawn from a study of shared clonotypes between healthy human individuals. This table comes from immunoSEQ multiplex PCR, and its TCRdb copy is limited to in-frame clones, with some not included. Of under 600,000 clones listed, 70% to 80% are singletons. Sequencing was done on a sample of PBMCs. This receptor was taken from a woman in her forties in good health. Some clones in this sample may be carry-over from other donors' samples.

Here the CDR3 reads CASSLAGGTYNEQFF. The CDR3 coding sequence is TGTGCCAGCAGCTTAGCGGGAGGGACCTACAATGAGCAGTTCTTC. This chain links TRBV27 with TRBJ2-1, with TRBD2 identical over 11 bases. V lost 6 bases to trimming and J lost 2 bases; unmatched junction nucleotides: 3. There are 15 residues in the CDR3. Germline V CDR1 and CDR2: MNHEY, SMNVEV (reference sequence).